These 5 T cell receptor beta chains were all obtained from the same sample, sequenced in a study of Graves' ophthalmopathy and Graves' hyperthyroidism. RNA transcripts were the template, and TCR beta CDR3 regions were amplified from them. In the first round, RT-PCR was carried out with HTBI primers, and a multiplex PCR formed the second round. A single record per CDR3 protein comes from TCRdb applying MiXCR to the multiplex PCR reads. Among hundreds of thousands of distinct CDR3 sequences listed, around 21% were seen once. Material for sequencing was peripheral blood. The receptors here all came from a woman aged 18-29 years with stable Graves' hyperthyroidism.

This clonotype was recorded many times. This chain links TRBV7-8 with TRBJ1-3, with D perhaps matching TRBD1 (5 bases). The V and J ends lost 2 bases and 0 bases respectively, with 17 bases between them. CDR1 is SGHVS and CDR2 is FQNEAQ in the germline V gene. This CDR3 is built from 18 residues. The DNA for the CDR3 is TGTGCCAGCAGCTTACGAAGGGACGGAGTAATCTCTGGAAACACCATATATTTT. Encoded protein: CASSLRRDGVISGNTIYF. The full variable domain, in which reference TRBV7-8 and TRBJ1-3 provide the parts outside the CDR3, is GAGVSQSPRYKVAKRGQDVALRCDPISGHVSLFWYQQALGQGPEFLTYFQNEAQLDKSGLPSDRFFAERPEGSVSTLKIQRTQQEDSAVYLCASSLRRDGVISGNTIYFGEGSWLTVV.

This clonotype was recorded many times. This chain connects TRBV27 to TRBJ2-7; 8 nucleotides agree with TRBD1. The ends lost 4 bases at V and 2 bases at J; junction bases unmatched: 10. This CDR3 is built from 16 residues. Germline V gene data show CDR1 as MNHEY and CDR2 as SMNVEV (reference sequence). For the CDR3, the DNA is TGTGCCAGCAGTTCAGGCAGGGGGCGAACGGCCTACGAGCAGTACTTC. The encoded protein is CASSSGRGRTAYEQYF.

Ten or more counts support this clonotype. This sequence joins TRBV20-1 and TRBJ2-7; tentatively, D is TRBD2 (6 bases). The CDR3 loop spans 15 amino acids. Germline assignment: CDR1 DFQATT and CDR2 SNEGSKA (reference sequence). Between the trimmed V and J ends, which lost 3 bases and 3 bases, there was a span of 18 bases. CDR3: CSASVATREYYEQYF. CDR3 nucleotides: TGCAGTGCTAGTGTAGCGACTAGAGAATACTACGAGCAGTACTTC.

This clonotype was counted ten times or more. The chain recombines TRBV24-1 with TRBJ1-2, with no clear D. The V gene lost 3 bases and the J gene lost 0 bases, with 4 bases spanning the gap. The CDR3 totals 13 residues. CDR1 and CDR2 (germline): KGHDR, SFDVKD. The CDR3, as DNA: TGTGCCACCAGTGATAGAGCTAACTATGGCTACACCTTC. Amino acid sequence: CATSDRANYGYTF.

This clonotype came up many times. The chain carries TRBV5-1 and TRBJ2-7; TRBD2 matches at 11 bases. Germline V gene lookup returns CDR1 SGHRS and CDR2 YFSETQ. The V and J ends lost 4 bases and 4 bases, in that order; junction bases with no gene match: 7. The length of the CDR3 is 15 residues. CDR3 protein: CASSIGTSGLYEQYF. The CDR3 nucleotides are TGCGCCAGCAGCATAGGGACTAGCGGACTATACGAGCAGTACTTC.